Presented here are 30 T cell receptor beta chains from one specimen sequenced in a study of blood T cell repertoires in COVID-19. TCRdb keeps only in-frame clones here, not all; method: immunoSEQ multiplex PCR. The table shows about 62,000 clones, with over 75% occurring only once. The source material was peripheral blood. The origin of the receptors is a woman in her sixties or seventies with COVID-19, enrolled during active disease.

The V call is TRBV11-2, the J call TRBJ1-3; the match to TRBD1 covers 9 bases. J lost 0 bases, V lost 0 bases, and 12 bases had no gene match. The V gene's germline CDR1 is SGHAT and CDR2 FQNNGV. CDR3 length equals 20 residues. CDR3 sequence (DNA): TGTGCCAGCAGCTTAGATTACCTCACAGGGGGCAGGAGCTCTGGAAACACCATATATTTT. Residues: CASSLDYLTGGRSSGNTIYF.

In this sample, this clone turned up once. The V call is TRBV5-1, the J call TRBJ1-4; the D is unclear. Per the germline V gene, CDR1 is SGHRS and CDR2 is YFSETQ. This CDR3 comprises 15 residues. V was trimmed by 4 bases and J by 5 bases, leaving 15 bases between them. This chain's CDR3 is CASSGTGSRNEKLFF. The CDR3 nucleotides are TGCGCCAGCAGCGGTACTGGGAGCCGGAATGAAAAACTGTTTTTT.

The CDR3 protein is CASRGQGARNEQFF. CDR3 nucleotide sequence: TGTGCCAGCCGAGGACAGGGGGCGCGAAATGAGCAGTTCTTC. The J gene is TRBJ2-1, the V gene TRBV11-3, with 11 bases fitting TRBD1. V lost 8 bases to trimming and J lost 7 bases; unmatched junction nucleotides: 7. The germline V gene encodes CDR1 SGHNT and CDR2 YENEEA. The CDR3 covers 14 residues.

The chain is built from TRBV6-2 or TRBV6-3 and TRBJ2-7; D may be TRBD2 (6 bases). CDR1 and CDR2 from the germline V gene are MNHEY and SVGEGT. The CDR3 runs 15 residues. The ends were cut back, 6 bases at V and 2 bases at J, with 17 bases in the middle. CDR3 nucleotides: TGTGCCAGCAGCCTCCGCGGCGGACTAACCTACGAGCAGTACTTC. Protein product: CASSLRGGLTYEQYF.

The rearrangement joins TRBV30 to TRBJ1-1; TRBD1 matches 7 bases. This CDR3 contains 15 residues. CDR1 is GTSNPN, CDR2 SVGIG, per germline (reference sequence). V was clipped by 5 bases and J by 1 base; unmatched bases: 10. The CDR3 loop is CAWAPRDSENTEAFF. The CDR3 DNA follows: TGTGCCTGGGCCCCGCGGGACAGTGAGAACACTGAAGCTTTCTTT.

This clone showed up just once. The chain links TRBV28 to TRBJ1-5, with 8 bases matching TRBD1. The germline gives CDR1 MDHEN, CDR2 SYDVKM. Unmatched junction bases numbered 5, after V lost 0 bases and J lost 4 bases. The CDR3 sequence is 16 residues long. CDR3 sequence: CASSLWLGQDNQPQHF. CDR3 DNA: TGTGCCAGCAGTTTATGGTTGGGACAGGATAATCAGCCCCAGCATTTT.

The chain links TRBV7-2 to TRBJ2-1; D is undetermined. From germline, CDR1 is SGHTA and CDR2 FQGNSA. With 5 bases removed from V and 5 bases from J, the gap between germline ends came to 13 bases. CDR3 length: 14 residues. The CDR3 sequence: CASSETLTNNEQFF. The CDR3, as DNA: TGTGCCAGCAGCGAGACTCTTACCAACAATGAGCAGTTCTTC. The full variable domain, completed using reference TRBV7-2 and TRBJ2-1, is GAGVSQSPSNKVTEKGKDVELRCDPISGHTALYWYRQSLGQGLEFLIYFQGNSAPDKSGLPSDRFSAERTGGSVSTLTIQRTQQEDSAVYLCASSETLTNNEQFFGPGTRLTVL.

The V call is TRBV4-2, the J call TRBJ2-7; 8 nucleotides line up with TRBD2. Germline V gives CDR1 LGHNA, CDR2 YNFKEQ. V lost 2 bases to trimming and J lost 6 bases; unmatched junction nucleotides: 9. This CDR3 comprises 15 residues. This chain's CDR3 is CASSQNTGTSGEQYF. CDR3 DNA: TGTGCCAGCAGCCAAAACACCGGGACTAGTGGCGAGCAGTACTTC.

The chain carries TRBV18 and TRBJ1-4; TRBD1 aligns across 9 bases. Germline values: CDR1 KGHSH, CDR2 LQKENI. The V segment lost 6 bases and the J segment 8 bases; nucleotides outside the gene matches: 7. The CDR3 has 14 amino acids. The DNA for the CDR3 is TGTGCCAGCTCGCGGACAGGGGTAAAGGAAAAACTGTTTTTT. Its translation is CASSRTGVKEKLFF.

The chain uses TRBV6-5 and TRBJ2-4, with a tentative D call TRBD2 (6 bases). CDR1 is MNHEY and CDR2 is SVGAGI in the germline V gene. The CDR3 extends over 15 amino acids. Trimming removed 7 bases from V and 1 base from J, with 14 bases in between. The CDR3: CASTSGGSAKNIQYF. DNA for the CDR3: TGTGCCAGCACTTCTGGGGGGTCCGCCAAAAACATTCAGTACTTC.

The chain joins TRBV19 to TRBJ1-2; 10 positions match TRBD1. From germline, CDR1 is LNHDA and CDR2 SQIVND (reference sequence). The J segment lost 0 bases and the V segment lost 5 bases, leaving 3 bases of the junction unmatched. This CDR3 comprises 15 residues. CDR3 sequence: CASSRQGATNYGYTF. The CDR3 DNA reads as TGTGCCAGTAGTCGACAGGGGGCCACTAACTATGGCTACACCTTC.

The CDR3 loop reads CASSFPGWYGYTF. DNA of the CDR3: TGTGCCAGCAGCTTCCCAGGGTGGTATGGCTACACCTTC. This chain links TRBV5-6 with TRBJ1-2; D possibly corresponds to TRBD1 (5 bases). The CDR3 totals 13 residues. Per the germline V gene, CDR1 is SGHDT and CDR2 is YYEEEE. Trimming took 2 bases from V and 5 from J, leaving 10 bases between them. Supplemented by reference TRBV5-6 and TRBJ1-2, the full variable domain reads DAGVTQSPTHLIKTRGQQVTLRCSPKSGHDTVSWYQQALGQGPQFIFQYYEEEERQRGNFPDRFSGHQFPNYSSELNVNALLLGDSALYLCASSFPGWYGYTFGSGTRLTVV.

The chain links TRBV7-2 to TRBJ1-2; 8 bases align to TRBD1. Germline V gene lookup returns CDR1 SGHTA and CDR2 FQGNSA. After removal of 5 bases from V and 7 bases from J, the junction contained 3 bases not matched to a gene. This CDR3 contains 12 residues. The CDR3 DNA reads as TGTGCCAGCAGCAACAGGGGGTTTGGCTACACCTTC. It is translated as CASSNRGFGYTF. Based on the CDR3 plus reference TRBV7-2 and TRBJ1-2, the full variable domain is GAGVSQSPSNKVTEKGKDVELRCDPISGHTALYWYRQSLGQGLEFLIYFQGNSAPDKSGLPSDRFSAERTGGSVSTLTIQRTQQEDSAVYLCASSNRGFGYTFGSGTRLTVV.

The V and J genes are TRBV25-1 and TRBJ2-7; D is perhaps TRBD2 (7 bases). The CDR3 consists of 14 residues. V was clipped by 7 bases and J by 2 bases, with 15 bases between them. Germline CDR1 and CDR2: MGHDK and SYGVNS. The CDR3 DNA is TGTGCCAGCAAGATTGGGCGGGGGCCCTACGAGCAGTACTTC. This sequence encodes CASKIGRGPYEQYF.

This chain connects TRBV30 to TRBJ1-4; TRBD1 agrees at 8 bases. The CDR3 covers 13 residues. V lost 3 bases to trimming and J lost 5 bases; unmatched junction nucleotides: 2. Germline V gene data show CDR1 as GTSNPN and CDR2 as SVGIG (reference sequence). The CDR3 coding sequence is TGTGCCTGGAGGAGGACAGGGAATGAAAAACTGTTTTTT. Protein product: CAWRRTGNEKLFF.

The V call is TRBV6-1, the J call TRBJ2-7, with D possibly matching TRBD2 (6 bases). V lost 2 bases and J lost 7, with 18 bases in between. This CDR3 is built from 15 residues. From germline, CDR1 is MNHNS and CDR2 SASEGT. In DNA, the CDR3 is TGTGCCAGCAGTGAAAGGGACTCCTCAAAAGAGGAGCAGTACTTC. It encodes CASSERDSSKEEQYF.

The chain recombines TRBV6-5 with TRBJ1-6; TRBD1 agrees at 7 bases. With 10 bases clipped from V and 7 bases from J, the junction kept 7 bases outside the gene matches. The germline V gene encodes CDR1 MNHEY and CDR2 SVGAGI. The CDR3 totals 13 residues. The CDR3 sequence: CATGQAGNSPLHF. Here the CDR3 DNA reads TGTGCCACCGGACAGGCGGGAAATTCACCCCTCCACTTT.

The chain joins TRBV6-1 to TRBJ1-5; D is uncertain. The V end lost 2 bases, the J end lost 2 bases, and 4 bases lay between the germline ends. The CDR3 is 13 amino acids. Germline-derived CDR1 and CDR2 are MNHNS and SASEGT. The CDR3 nucleotides are TGTGCCAGCAGTGAAAGCGGCAATCAGCCCCAGCATTTT. It specifies CASSESGNQPQHF.

V usage is TRBV6-2 or TRBV6-3 and J usage is TRBJ2-2, with 9 bases aligning to TRBD1. Germline V gene sequence: CDR1 MNHEY, CDR2 SVGEGT. V was pared by 6 bases and J by 6 bases, with 5 bases of the junction left unmatched. This CDR3 has 14 amino acids. The CDR3 nucleotides are TGTGCCAGCAGCCCAGGGACAGGGTCCGGGGAGCTGTTTTTT. It translates to CASSPGTGSGELFF.

The table lists this clone with a count of one. The chain links TRBV5-8 to TRBJ2-3; 8 nucleotides line up with TRBD1. The CDR3 consists of 15 residues. The germline gives CDR1 SGHTS, CDR2 YDEGEE. V was pared by 2 bases and J by 5 bases, with 7 bases of the junction left unmatched. The CDR3 coding sequence is TGTGCCAGCAGCTTCGACAGGGGTTTAGGAGATACGCAGTATTTT. Translation gives CASSFDRGLGDTQYF.

This chain links TRBV25-1 with TRBJ2-7; D not resolved. Trimming left V 6 bases short and J 6 bases short, with 9 bases between. In germline, CDR1 is MGHDK, CDR2 SYGVNS. The CDR3 spans 11 residues. The CDR3 is CASSLQSEQYF. Written as DNA, the CDR3 is TGTGCCAGCAGCCTACAGTCCGAGCAGTACTTC.

V gene TRBV29-1 combines with J gene TRBJ1-2; perhaps TRBD1 as D (5 bases). Between the trimmed V and J ends, which lost 5 bases and 0 bases, there was a span of 22 bases. Germline assignment: CDR1 SQVTM and CDR2 ANQGSEA. CDR3 length equals 17 residues. The CDR3 coding sequence is TGCAGCGTTTTTCCGGTAGTCCAGGGCCCTTCTAACTATGGCTACACCTTC. It codes for CSVFPVVQGPSNYGYTF.

The chain uses TRBV7-2 and TRBJ1-6; 7 nucleotides match TRBD1. The CDR3 contains 15 residues. Germline-derived CDR1 and CDR2 are SGHTA and FQGNSA. V gave up 3 bases and J gave up 7 bases; unmatched junction bases: 6. Written as DNA, the CDR3 is TGTGCCAGCAGCTTGCGGGACAGCCTAAATTCACCCCTCCACTTT. Protein: CASSLRDSLNSPLHF.

V gene TRBV7-6 combines with J gene TRBJ2-7; D not certain. Germline V gene sequence: CDR1 SGHVS, CDR2 FNYEAQ. The CDR3 is 15 residues long. The ends were cut back, 2 bases at V and 4 bases at J, with 15 bases in the middle. DNA for the CDR3: TGTGCCAGCAGCTTAATTGCGGCAGACGATTACGAGCAGTACTTC. It encodes CASSLIAADDYEQYF.

In regard to this clone: Within the sample, other DNA sequences also encode this same CDR3. V is TRBV15 and J is TRBJ2-7; tentative D call: TRBD2 (5 bases). Germline CDR1 LNHNV, CDR2 YYDKDF (reference sequence). This CDR3 comprises 14 residues. V dropped 5 bases and J dropped 0 bases, with 11 bases sitting between them. The CDR3 spells CATSREGGSYEQYF. CDR3 in DNA: TGTGCCACCAGCCGCGAGGGCGGCTCCTACGAGCAGTACTTC. Together with reference TRBV15 and TRBJ2-7, the CDR3 gives the full variable domain: DAMVIQNPRYQVTQFGKPVTLSCSQTLNHNVMYWYQQKSSQAPKLLFHYYDKDFNNEADTPDNFQSRRPNTSFCFLDIRSPGLGDTAMYLCATSREGGSYEQYFGPGTRLTVT.

The gene calls are TRBV19 and TRBJ2-7, with 10 bases that match TRBD2. The CDR3 contains 14 residues. V shed 0 bases, J shed 6 bases, and the junction held 2 bases outside the gene matches. The V gene's germline CDR1 is LNHDA and CDR2 SQIVND (reference sequence). This CDR3 reads CASSIEASGSEQYF. Written as DNA, the CDR3 is TGTGCCAGTAGTATAGAGGCTAGCGGGAGCGAGCAGTACTTC.

This chain uses TRBV10-2 with TRBJ1-2; 7 bases agree with TRBD1. After removal of 6 bases from V and 7 bases from J, the junction contained 14 bases not matched to a gene. The germline gives CDR1 WSHSY, CDR2 SAAADI. This CDR3 has 15 residues. This chain's CDR3 is CASRRQGPTSGGYTF. The CDR3 DNA reads TGCGCCAGCAGGAGACAGGGACCAACATCCGGTGGCTACACCTTC.

This clone appeared once. The chain uses TRBV30 and TRBJ1-3; D is possibly TRBD1 (5 bases). Germline V CDR1 and CDR2: GTSNPN, SVGIG (reference sequence). The CDR3 length is 13 residues. V gave up 7 bases and J gave up 2 bases, with 12 bases separating them. This CDR3 reads CASGGGTGNTIYF. The CDR3 coding sequence is TGTGCCTCCGGGGGGGGTACTGGAAACACCATATATTTT.

The chain has TRBV4-1 and TRBJ2-7; D is perhaps TRBD2 (6 bases). This CDR3 is built from 15 residues. Germline V lookup: CDR1 MGHRA, CDR2 YSYEKL. V was cut by 1 base and J by 1 base, with 11 bases left in between. The DNA of the CDR3 is TGCGCCAGCAGCCAAGTGCTGGGACTTTCCTACGAGCAGTACTTC. It codes for CASSQVLGLSYEQYF.

The rearrangement uses TRBV18 and TRBJ2-5, with 7 bases aligning to TRBD2. This CDR3 has 15 residues. The V gene end was trimmed by 6 bases and the J gene end by 1 base; junction bases not matched to a gene: 8. The germline V gene has CDR1 KGHSH and CDR2 LQKENI. CDR3: CASSPTGGSQETQYF. The CDR3 DNA sequence: TGTGCCAGCTCTCCCACGGGGGGATCCCAAGAGACCCAGTACTTC. The entire variable domain, with the rest obtained from reference TRBV18 and TRBJ2-5, is as follows: NAGVMQNPRHLVRRRGQEARLRCSPMKGHSHVYWYRQLPEEGLKFMVYLQKENIIDESGMPKERFSAEFPKEGPSILRIQQVVRGDSAAYFCASSPTGGSQETQYFGPGTRLLVL.